Shown below are 24 T cell receptor beta chains from a single sample sequenced in a study of blood T cell repertoires in COVID-19 (dated by TCRdb to about 2020). The receptor library was made with the immunoSEQ multiplex PCR assay. TCRdb limited this immuneACCESS table to in-frame rearrangements with V and J called. A share of clones is missing; checked studies link under half to unresolved V genes, and the rest is unexplained. For this sample there are some 50,000 clones; roughly 82% appear just once. Together, the top ten hold less than 8% of the sample. Sequencing used peripheral blood. The receptor set was obtained from a human donor in a cohort sampled during active COVID-19.

This chain links TRBV5-6 with TRBJ2-7, with D maybe TRBD1 (6 bases). Germline loops: CDR1 SGHDT, CDR2 YYEEEE. Between the trimmed V and J ends, which lost 4 bases and 4 bases, there was a span of 9 bases. The CDR3 sequence is 12 residues long. The CDR3 coding sequence is TGTGCCAGCAGCATACAGGGATACGAGCAGTACTTC. It yields the protein CASSIQGYEQYF. Using reference TRBV5-6 and TRBJ2-7 for the parts outside the CDR3, the full variable domain is DAGVTQSPTHLIKTRGQQVTLRCSPKSGHDTVSWYQQALGQGPQFIFQYYEEEERQRGNFPDRFSGHQFPNYSSELNVNALLLGDSALYLCASSIQGYEQYFGPGTRLTVT.

The chain is built from TRBV19 and TRBJ1-6; D is undetermined. The CDR3 totals 14 residues. In germline, CDR1 is LNHDA, CDR2 SQIVND (reference sequence). Trimming removed 6 bases from V and 0 bases from J, with 6 bases in between. As DNA, the CDR3 is TGTGCCAGTAGGGCGGACTCCTATAATTCACCCCTCCACTTT. Translated, it gives CASRADSYNSPLHF.

This chain joins TRBV6-2 or TRBV6-3 and TRBJ1-2; D is uncertain. V lost 0 bases and J 7 bases, leaving 6 bases between the germline ends. Per the germline V gene, CDR1 is MNHEY and CDR2 is SVGEGT. There are 12 residues in the CDR3. CDR3: CASSYSSGGYTF. The CDR3 DNA reads TGTGCCAGCAGTTACTCATCGGGTGGCTACACCTTC.

CDR3 region: CASSIRPGGTDTQYF. The CDR3 region has the DNA TGTGCCAGCAGTATTCGACCCGGGGGCACAGATACGCAGTATTTT. This chain uses TRBV2 with TRBJ2-3, with D possibly being TRBD2 (5 bases). V gave up 5 bases and J gave up 1 base, with 13 bases separating them. CDR3 length equals 15 residues. CDR1 and CDR2 (germline): SNHLY, FYNNEI.

This chain joins TRBV6-5 and TRBJ1-3; 9 bases match TRBD1. The CDR3 length is 15 residues. Germline CDR1 MNHEY, CDR2 SVGAGI. The trim removed 4 bases at V and 3 bases at J, leaving 4 bases unmatched. The CDR3 DNA reads as TGTGCCAGCAGTTCCGGGACAGGGAATGGAAACACCATATATTTT. Its protein is CASSSGTGNGNTIYF.

The chain uses TRBV28 and TRBJ1-4; 9 nucleotides line up with TRBD1. CDR3 length: 15 amino acids. J lost 5 bases, V lost 3 bases, and 4 bases had no gene match. CDR1 and CDR2 from the germline V gene are MDHEN and SYDVKM. CDR3 protein: CASSFTGGENEKLFF. As DNA, the CDR3 is TGTGCCAGCAGTTTCACAGGGGGCGAGAATGAAAAACTGTTTTTT.

The chain has TRBV10-3 and TRBJ2-1; TRBD2 matches at 8 bases. The germline V gene has CDR1 ENHRY and CDR2 SYGVKD. This CDR3 has 15 residues. With V trimmed by 3 bases and J by 5 bases, 6 bases remained unmatched. The DNA of the CDR3 is TGTGCCATCAGTGACGATAGCGGGAACCACAATGAGCAGTTCTTC. Protein: CAISDDSGNHNEQFF.

In its sample, this clone was seen a few times. The chain links TRBV30 to TRBJ2-1; D is ambiguous. This CDR3 region has 12 residues. Between the trimmed V and J ends, which lost 1 base and 7 bases, there was a span of 8 bases. The germline V gene encodes CDR1 GTSNPN and CDR2 SVGIG (reference sequence). As DNA, the CDR3 is TGTGCCTGGAGTGGGCCTAGGAATGAGCAGTTCTTC. As protein: CAWSGPRNEQFF.

The rearrangement uses TRBV7-2 and TRBJ2-1, with TRBD2 identical over 13 bases. Per germline, CDR1 SGHTA and CDR2 FQGNSA. The CDR3 is made up of 15 amino acids. The junction had 7 bases not matched to a gene; V was cut back by 7 bases and J by 7 bases. The DNA of the CDR3 is TGTGCCAGCACCCCTGGACTAGCGGGAGCGAATGAGCAGTTCTTC. This translates into CASTPGLAGANEQFF.

In its sample, this clone was seen once. This chain joins TRBV30 and TRBJ2-7; 8 nucleotides align to TRBD1. The CDR3 totals 15 residues. Losses at the gene ends were 0 bases for V and 6 bases for J; bases not matched to a gene: 10. CDR1 and CDR2 from the germline V gene are GTSNPN and SVGIG (reference sequence). The CDR3 reads CAWSVLRTGTGEQYF. DNA of the CDR3: TGTGCCTGGAGTGTATTAAGGACAGGGACAGGCGAGCAGTACTTC.

This chain connects TRBV28 to TRBJ2-2, with 11 positions matching TRBD1. CDR1 MDHEN and CDR2 SYDVKM come from the germline V gene. There are 17 residues in the CDR3. V lost 5 bases and J lost 4; bases outside the gene matches: 9. The CDR3, as DNA: TGTGCCAGCAGTAGAGGAACCGGGACAGGGGGCACCGGGGAGCTGTTTTTT. Its translation: CASSRGTGTGGTGELFF.

A single count supports this clone. The chain carries TRBV28 and TRBJ1-2, with D unclear. This CDR3 comprises 11 residues. Looked up from germline, CDR1 is MDHEN and CDR2 is SYDVKM. V lost 6 bases and J lost 4, with 6 bases in between. The CDR3 DNA is TGTGCCAGCAGCCAGATCTATGGCTACACCTTC. Protein product: CASSQIYGYTF.

The chain uses TRBV6-6 and TRBJ1-3; possible D gene TRBD1, 6 bases. This CDR3 has 15 amino acids. V dropped 6 bases and J dropped 0 bases, with 12 bases sitting between them. The germline CDR1 and CDR2 sequences are MNHNY and SVGAGI (reference sequence). CDR3 DNA sequence: TGTGCCAGCAGCGGGGACAAGAGCTCTGGAAACACCATATATTTT. Translation gives CASSGDKSSGNTIYF.

This CDR3 is CSASGGSYNEQFF. The CDR3 DNA follows: TGCAGTGCTAGTGGTGGGAGCTACAATGAGCAGTTCTTC. The chain recombines TRBV20-1 with TRBJ2-1, with D perhaps TRBD2 (5 bases). Trimming shortened V by 3 bases and J by 3 bases, and 9 bases separated the two germline ends. The V gene's germline CDR1 is DFQATT and CDR2 SNEGSKA (reference sequence). CDR3 length equals 13 residues.

The chain carries TRBV5-5 and TRBJ1-4, with D hard to call. This CDR3 has 17 residues. Per germline, CDR1 SGHKS and CDR2 YYEKEE (reference sequence). The ends were cut back, 4 bases at V and 0 bases at J, with 16 bases in the middle. In DNA, the CDR3 is TGTGCCAGCAGCGGCAGGTTTCAGATCGCAACTAATGAAAAACTGTTTTTT. It encodes CASSGRFQIATNEKLFF.

The chain links TRBV30 to TRBJ1-2; D is possibly TRBD1 (5 bases). V lost 2 bases and J lost 7, with 17 bases in between. Looked up from germline, CDR1 is GTSNPN and CDR2 is SVGIG (reference sequence). This CDR3 is built from 14 residues. The CDR3 loop reads CAWSSDRGTIGYTF. CDR3 nucleotides: TGTGCCTGGAGTTCGGATCGAGGGACTATTGGCTACACCTTC.

This chain links TRBV7-3 with TRBJ2-1; 10 positions agree with TRBD2. The CDR3 consists of 15 residues. With V trimmed by 5 bases and J by 5 bases, 6 bases remained unmatched. The V gene's germline CDR1 is SGHTA and CDR2 FQGTGA. Here the CDR3 DNA reads TGTGCCAGCAGCCCGAGACTAGCGGGTAACAATGAGCAGTTCTTC. This encodes CASSPRLAGNNEQFF.

The chain carries TRBV19 and TRBJ1-2, with 7 bases identical to TRBD1. The CDR3 spans 13 residues. Trimming cost V 5 bases and J 2 bases; bases outside gene matches: 2. Germline V gene sequence: CDR1 LNHDA, CDR2 SQIVND (reference sequence). The CDR3 region has the DNA TGTGCCAGTAGTTTGGACAGGAACTATGGCTACACCTTC. This encodes CASSLDRNYGYTF.

This clone appeared a single time. The chain carries TRBV24-1 and TRBJ1-5; no clear D. This CDR3 has 17 residues. Trimming cost V 3 bases and J 2 bases, with 16 bases left between them. CDR1 and CDR2 (germline): KGHDR, SFDVKD. This chain's CDR3 is CATSDGTSGEGNQPQHF. CDR3 nucleotide sequence: TGTGCCACCAGTGATGGCACTTCCGGGGAAGGCAATCAGCCCCAGCATTTT.

The V call is TRBV30, the J call TRBJ1-4; no reliable D call. CDR3 length: 14 residues. Germline V gives CDR1 GTSNPN, CDR2 SVGIG (reference sequence). V was trimmed by 2 bases and J by 4 bases, leaving 11 bases between them. For the CDR3, the DNA is TGTGCCTGGAGTAAGGCCGACTATAATGAAAAACTGTTTTTT. This sequence encodes CAWSKADYNEKLFF.

This chain uses TRBV2 with TRBJ2-7; TRBD2 aligns across 7 bases. The junction had 5 bases not matched to a gene; V was cut back by 6 bases and J by 0 bases. Germline V gives CDR1 SNHLY, CDR2 FYNNEI. This CDR3 has 14 residues. The CDR3 loop reads CASRLAESSYEQYF. In nucleotides, the CDR3 is TGTGCCAGCAGGCTAGCGGAGAGCTCCTACGAGCAGTACTTC.

This chain uses TRBV29-1 with TRBJ1-1, with TRBD1 identical over 8 bases. Trimming cost V 4 bases and J 12 bases; bases outside gene matches: 19. Germline V gene data show CDR1 as SQVTM and CDR2 as ANQGSEA. The CDR3 has 15 amino acids. The CDR3 is CSVGGNGGQGKKTFF. CDR3 nucleotide sequence: TGCAGCGTTGGTGGGAATGGAGGACAGGGAAAAAAGACTTTCTTT.

The gene calls are TRBV7-8 and TRBJ2-5; TRBD1 is a possible D gene (6 bases). There are 13 residues in the CDR3. Germline V gene data show CDR1 as SGHVS and CDR2 as FQNEAQ. V gave up 3 bases and J gave up 2 bases, with 7 bases separating them. The chain's CDR3 is CASSFDRQETQYF. For the CDR3, the DNA is TGTGCCAGCAGCTTTGACAGGCAAGAGACCCAGTACTTC.

V and J are TRBV2 and TRBJ1-1, with D possibly TRBD1 on 5 matching bases. CDR1 is SNHLY, CDR2 FYNNEI, per germline. The CDR3 extends over 13 amino acids. V gave up 7 bases and J gave up 1 base, with 10 bases separating them. The CDR3 loop reads CASKDRENTEAFF. CDR3 sequence (DNA): TGTGCCAGCAAAGACAGAGAGAACACTGAAGCTTTCTTT.